This TCR beta chain was sequenced during a study of OX40 agonist ivuxolimab in advanced cancers. Looked up from germline, CDR1 is ENHRY and CDR2 is SYGVKD. The CDR3 has 13 residues. Unmatched junction bases numbered 6, after V lost 6 bases and J lost 6 bases. Assay used: immunoSEQ multiplex PCR; TCRdb lists only in-frame clones, some missing. The table lists about 73,000 clones, approximately 91% of them singletons, with over 0.75% in the top ten. The sequencing here drew on CD4+ or CD8+ T cells sorted from blood, taken in a trial of the OX40 agonist ivuxolimab. The receptor's source is an adult with an advanced solid tumor such as melanoma, head and neck, liver or kidney cancer. The V and J genes are TRBV10-3 and TRBJ2-7, with 9 bases identical to TRBD1. In DNA form, the CDR3 reads TGTGCCATCAGCGGGACAGGGAAATTCGAGCAGTACTTC. Residues: CAISGTGKFEQYF.